This is a list of T cell receptor beta chains from one sample in a study of OX40 agonist ivuxolimab in advanced cancers. Here immunoSEQ multiplex PCR was the method, and the copy in TCRdb shows in-frame clones only, minus some. The sample yields under 140,000 clones, about nine tenths seen once. The sample here was CD4+ or CD8+ T cells sorted from blood, taken in a trial of the OX40 agonist ivuxolimab. The source of these receptors is an adult with an advanced solid tumor such as melanoma, head and neck, liver or kidney cancer. Each CDR3 is given with its conserved first and last residue. The D gene is left open where the match is weak. The size of a clone is reported for some rows only, either as once, few or many, or as a class for expanded clones.

>TRBJ2-3|NA|NA|TRBV28
CASSLQARGGGDTQYF
TGTGCCAGCAGTTTGCAGGCCAGGGGGGGAGGAGATACGCAGTATTTT
>TRBJ2-7|NA|TRBD1|TRBV6-5
CASRLTGQTYEQYF
TGTGCCAGCAGACTGACAGGGCAAACCTACGAGCAGTACTTC
>TRBJ2-7|NA|TRBD1|TRBV15
CATSVGTGAYYEQYF
TGTGCCACCAGCGTGGGGACAGGGGCATACTACGAGCAGTACTTC
>TRBJ1-5|NA|NA|TRBV29-1
CSVGGGNQPQHF
TGCAGCGTTGGGGGGGGGAATCAGCCCCAGCATTTT
>TRBJ1-1|NA|NA|TRBV30
CAWSVSGRIDTEAFF
TGTGCCTGGAGTGTTTCGGGCAGAATTGACACTGAAGCTTTCTTT
>TRBJ1-2|NA|NA|TRBV6-5
CASSYVGRDPHYGYTF
TGTGCCAGCAGTTACGTCGGAAGGGATCCCCATTATGGCTACACCTTC
>TRBJ1-4|NA|TRBD1|TRBV5-4
CASSAQGAANEKLFF
TGTGCCAGCAGCGCTCAGGGGGCGGCTAATGAAAAACTGTTTTTT
>TRBJ2-1|NA|NA|TRBV30
CAWSLSGATYNEQFF
TGTGCCTGGAGTTTAAGCGGTGCTACCTACAATGAGCAGTTCTTC
>TRBJ1-5|NA|NA|TRBV19
CASSIGGNQPQHF
TGTGCCAGTAGTATTGGGGGCAATCAGCCCCAGCATTTT
>TRBJ2-4|few|TRBD2|TRBV7-2
CASSYYRGETPAF
TGTGCCAGCAGCTACTATCGGGGGGAGACTCCGGCATTC
>TRBJ2-6|NA|TRBD1|TRBV18
CASSPTQGASGANVLTF
TGTGCCAGCTCACCGACCCAGGGGGCATCTGGGGCCAACGTCCTGACTTTC